The sequence of this T cell receptor (beta chain) was determined in a study of T-cell reconstitution after alpha-beta-depleted transplantation in children. Study-wide results and limits: Reportedly, only several hundred clones from non-depleted graft cells drove alpha-beta T-cell counts at about two months.

For TCRbeta, the library was prepared with unique molecular identifiers. TCRdb recomputed calls from the PCR reads with MiXCR, one row per CDR3 protein. The profile shows about 200,000 distinct CDR3 sequences, about 8.7% of them singletons. About this clonotype itself: Its antigen is not known.

Germline loops: CDR1 MNHEY, CDR2 SVGEGT. V lost 6 bases and J 5 bases, leaving 21 bases between the germline ends. CDR3 size: 16 residues. This clonotype was sampled from a male patient aged 2 to 10 who had a stem cell transplant for acute myeloid leukemia, so the T cells may come from the graft donor. The sequences come from PBMCs, mostly from graft donor cells, collected 360 days after TCRalphabeta/CD19-depleted stem cell transplant. V usage is TRBV6-2 or TRBV6-3 and J usage is TRBJ2-3, with D tentatively TRBD1 (9 bases). The CDR3 here is CASSYQQGAGGDTQYF. The CDR3 DNA is TGTGCCAGCAGCTACCAACAGGGGGCGGGAGGAGATACGCAGTATTTT.